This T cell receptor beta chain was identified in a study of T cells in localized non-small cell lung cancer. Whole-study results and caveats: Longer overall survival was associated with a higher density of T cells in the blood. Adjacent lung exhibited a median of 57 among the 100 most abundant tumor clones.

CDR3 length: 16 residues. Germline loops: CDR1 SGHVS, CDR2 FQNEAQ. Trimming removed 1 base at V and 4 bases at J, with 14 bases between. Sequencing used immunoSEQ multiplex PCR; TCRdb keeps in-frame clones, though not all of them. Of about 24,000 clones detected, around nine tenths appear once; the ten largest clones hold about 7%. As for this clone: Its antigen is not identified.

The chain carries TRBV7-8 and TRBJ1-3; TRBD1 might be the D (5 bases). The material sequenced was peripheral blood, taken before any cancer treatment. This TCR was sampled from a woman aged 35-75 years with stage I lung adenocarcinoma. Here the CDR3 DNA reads TGTGCCAGCAGCTTAGTGTCCGGGACGGCCGGAAACACCATATATTTT. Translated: CASSLVSGTAGNTIYF. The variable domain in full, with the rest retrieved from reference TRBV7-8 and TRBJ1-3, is GAGVSQSPRYKVAKRGQDVALRCDPISGHVSLFWYQQALGQGPEFLTYFQNEAQLDKSGLPSDRFFAERPEGSVSTLKIQRTQQEDSAVYLCASSLVSGTAGNTIYFGEGSWLTVV.